The 9 T cell receptor beta chains reported below all come from one sample, sequenced in a study of shared clonotypes between healthy human individuals (TCRdb year 2020). Libraries were prepared through the immunoSEQ multiplex PCR assay. The clones in this table, taken by TCRdb from immuneACCESS, are in-frame only. Not every clone is retained; where verified, under half of the shortfall comes from an unresolved V gene, and the cause of the rest is unknown. The table for this sample lists roughly 2 million clones; approximately 95% of them were counted only once. Clones ranked in the top ten supply about 0.13% of the sample. Specimen: naive CD4+ T cells sorted from blood. In light of the paper, this sample's cell subset or site label describes: CD45RA+ positively selected. The receptors were sampled from a man younger than 30 in good health.

V gene TRBV19 combines with J gene TRBJ1-2, with a tentative D call TRBD1 (5 bases). With 5 bases removed from V and 8 bases from J, the gap between germline ends came to 12 bases. The CDR3 runs to 12 residues. Germline V lookup: CDR1 LNHDA, CDR2 SQIVND (reference sequence). The CDR3 loop is CASSWAGSGYTF. CDR3 sequence (DNA): TGTGCCAGTAGTTGGGCAGGGAGCGGCTACACCTTC. The full variable domain, completed using reference TRBV19 and TRBJ1-2, is DGGITQSPKYLFRKEGQNVTLSCEQNLNHDAMYWYRQDPGQGLRLIYYSQIVNDFQKGDIAEGYSVSREKKESFPLTVTSAQKNPTAFYLCASSWAGSGYTFGSGTRLTVV.

This sequence joins TRBV5-1 and TRBJ2-2, with D possibly TRBD2 on 5 matching bases. CDR1 and CDR2 (germline): SGHRS, YFSETQ. The CDR3 covers 15 residues. Trimming stripped 0 bases from V and 5 bases from J, with 11 bases between. The CDR3 reads CASSLVGSGTGELFF. CDR3 nucleotides: TGCGCCAGCAGCTTGGTGGGGTCGGGGACCGGGGAGCTGTTTTTT.

The rearrangement uses TRBV11-2 and TRBJ2-3, with D tentatively TRBD2 (5 bases). Germline CDR1 reads SGHAT; CDR2 reads FQNNGV. Trimming removed 7 bases from V and 3 bases from J, with 14 bases in between. The CDR3 length is 14 residues. The DNA of the CDR3 is TGTGCCAGCACGAGGGCCTCGGGTACAGATACGCAGTATTTT. It yields the protein CASTRASGTDTQYF.

This clone was detected once. At one end the junction does not follow the germline gene, possibly because of a read error. The chain has TRBV7-7 and TRBJ2-7; 11 bases fit TRBD1. Germline assignment: CDR1 SSHAT and CDR2 FNYEAQ (reference sequence). This CDR3 is 15 amino acids long. The CDR3 here is CASSQYLDRGQEQYF. The CDR3 DNA is TGTGCTAGCAGCCAATATCTGGACAGGGGGCAGGAGCAGTACTTC.

In regard to this clone: Other DNA sequences in the sample encode the same CDR3. The chain combines TRBV6-5 with TRBJ1-2; no clear D. The V and J ends lost 6 bases and 4 bases respectively, with 6 bases between them. Germline values: CDR1 MNHEY, CDR2 SVGAGI. The CDR3 is 11 amino acids. CDR3 sequence (DNA): TGTGCCAGCAGGGGTGGCTATGGCTACACCTTC. Translated: CASRGGYGYTF.

The chain recombines TRBV10-1 with TRBJ2-7, with 11 positions matching TRBD2. The CDR3 is 18 amino acids. J gave up 6 bases and V 6 bases, and 19 bases lay outside the gene matches. Germline assignment: CDR1 WNHNN and CDR2 SYGVQD (reference sequence). The CDR3 DNA reads as TGCGCCAGCAGCTACCCCCCCCATTTACTAGCGGGAGAAGGCGAGCAGTACTTC. Encoded protein: CASSYPPHLLAGEGEQYF.

In the case of this clone: This may stem from a read error, because a much larger clone lies one nucleotide away. V usage is TRBV6-7 and J usage is TRBJ2-7; D unclear. TRBV6-7 is marked as an open reading frame, function uncertain. The CDR3 is made up of 15 amino acids. Trimming took off 5 bases at V and 0 bases at J, with 14 bases between the two ends. The DNA of the CDR3 is TGTGCCAGCAGTGGAACCTCCGGGTTCTCCTACGAGCAGTACTTC. Encoded protein: CASSGTSGFSYEQYF.

This clone was observed a single time. The sample contains more than one DNA sequence encoding this CDR3. This rearrangement joins TRBV11-3 to TRBJ2-1; D gene unclear. CDR1 and CDR2 from the germline V gene are SGHNT and YENEEA. The ends were cut back, 0 bases at V and 6 bases at J, with 3 bases in the middle. The CDR3 is made up of 12 amino acids. The CDR3 bases are TGTGCCAGCAGCTTAGAGACCAATGAGCAGTTCTTC. Amino acid sequence: CASSLETNEQFF.

Here the CDR3 reads CASMSILAGSDEQYF. Written as DNA, the CDR3 is TGTGCCAGTATGTCTATCCTAGCGGGATCAGACGAGCAGTACTTC. The chain carries TRBV19 and TRBJ2-7; 9 bases line up with TRBD2. J lost 5 bases, V lost 7 bases, and 12 bases had no gene match. The CDR3 spans 15 residues. In germline, CDR1 is LNHDA, CDR2 SQIVND (reference sequence).